This T cell receptor (beta chain) comes out of a study of OX40 agonist ivuxolimab in advanced cancers. Study conclusions and caveats: Antigen targets of the expanded peripheral T cells went undetermined.

TCRdb's copy holds only in-frame clones and misses some; the assay was immunoSEQ multiplex PCR. Among roughly 76,000 clones, 80% to 90% were seen once, and the ten largest hold less than 6.5%. A word on this clone: Its antigen is unknown.

The germline gives CDR1 LNHDA, CDR2 SQIVND (reference sequence). Trimming cost V 9 bases and J 2 bases, with 11 bases left between them. The CDR3 consists of 13 residues. Sequences were derived from CD4+ or CD8+ T cells sorted from blood, sampled in a trial of the OX40 agonist ivuxolimab. The chain recombines TRBV19 with TRBJ1-5; D gene uncertain. The sequence derives from an adult with an advanced solid tumor such as melanoma, head and neck, liver or kidney cancer. The CDR3 spells CARNHSGNQPQHF. CDR3 DNA: TGTGCCAGAAACCACAGTGGCAATCAGCCCCAGCATTTT.